These 20 T cell receptor beta chains were sequenced from one sample in a study of T cell responses to AZD1222 COVID-19 vaccine. The method was immunoSEQ multiplex PCR; TCRdb's version includes in-frame clones alone and lacks a portion of them. The table records some 130,000 clones, around 90% of them present only once. Specimen: peripheral blood, collected on day 0 of AZD1222 vaccination. The receptors originated from an adult in good health.

The chain has TRBV6-5 and TRBJ1-1; D is uncertain. V lost 7 bases and J 0 bases, leaving 9 bases between the germline ends. The CDR3 runs to 13 residues. The germline V gene encodes CDR1 MNHEY and CDR2 SVGAGI. CDR3: CASTSGLNTEAFF. CDR3 coding DNA: TGTGCCAGCACGTCGGGATTGAACACTGAAGCTTTCTTT.

The chain recombines TRBV3-1 (or the pseudogene TRBV3-2) with TRBJ1-3; no clear D gene. The CDR3 is made up of 17 amino acids. The V end lost 4 bases, the J end lost 0 bases, and 16 bases lay between the germline ends. In germline, CDR1 is LGHDT, CDR2 YNNKEL (reference sequence). The CDR3 spells CASSPWTGKSSGNTIYF. The CDR3 DNA reads as TGTGCCAGCAGCCCATGGACGGGTAAAAGCTCTGGAAACACCATATATTTT.

The genes are TRBV15 and TRBJ1-2; D remains ambiguous. With 2 bases removed from V and 7 bases from J, the gap between germline ends came to 20 bases. Germline V gene lookup returns CDR1 LNHNV and CDR2 YYDKDF (reference sequence). The CDR3 loop spans 16 amino acids. CDR3 in amino acids: CATSRSPDPIPLGYTF. Written as DNA, the CDR3 is TGTGCCACCAGCAGATCACCAGACCCGATACCCCTTGGCTACACCTTC.

The chain uses TRBV6-5 and TRBJ1-4, with D hard to call. The germline gives CDR1 MNHEY, CDR2 SVGAGI. V was trimmed by 6 bases and J by 6 bases, leaving 14 bases between them. The CDR3 runs 14 residues. CDR3 amino acids: CASRDFPEDEKLFF. In DNA form, the CDR3 reads TGTGCCAGCAGGGACTTCCCGGAGGATGAAAAACTGTTTTTT.

V usage is TRBV5-1 and J usage is TRBJ1-2; maybe TRBD1 (5 bases). V was shortened by 6 bases and J by 4 bases, with 10 bases between the two germline ends. CDR1 is SGHRS and CDR2 is YFSETQ in the germline V gene. The CDR3 is 12 residues long. As DNA, the CDR3 is TGCGCCAGCACCCAGGGTAGCTATGGCTACACCTTC. This encodes CASTQGSYGYTF.

This chain joins TRBV19 and TRBJ1-4; D unresolved. Trimming left V 8 bases short and J 0 bases short, with 13 bases between. This CDR3 contains 15 residues. The germline V gene has CDR1 LNHDA and CDR2 SQIVND (reference sequence). The CDR3 here is CASSPWDATNEKLFF. The CDR3 coding sequence is TGTGCCAGTTCTCCGTGGGATGCAACTAATGAAAAACTGTTTTTT.

The rearrangement links TRBV27 to TRBJ2-7, with 8 bases identical to TRBD2. Trimming cost V 8 bases and J 5 bases; bases outside gene matches: 11. Germline loops: CDR1 MNHEY, CDR2 SMNVEV (reference sequence). This CDR3 has 14 amino acids. The chain's CDR3 is CASSRGGVFDEQYF. CDR3 bases: TGTGCCAGCTCCCGGGGGGGGGTGTTCGACGAGCAGTACTTC.

V usage is TRBV28 and J usage is TRBJ1-2, with D possibly matching TRBD1 (5 bases). V shed 5 bases and J shed 13 bases, with 14 bases lying between them. Germline V gene lookup returns CDR1 MDHEN and CDR2 SYDVKM. The CDR3 consists of 11 residues. Written as DNA, the CDR3 is TGTGCCAGCAGTAGCGACAGATATCCCACCTTC. As protein: CASSSDRYPTF.

The chain carries TRBV29-1 and TRBJ1-1, with D perhaps TRBD1 (5 bases). This CDR3 has 11 amino acids. The germline gives CDR1 SQVTM, CDR2 ANQGSEA. V was pared by 6 bases and J by 4 bases, with 9 bases between. The CDR3: CSVPRGTEAFF. The CDR3 DNA is TGCAGCGTCCCTAGGGGCACTGAAGCTTTCTTT.

V is TRBV7-3 and J is TRBJ1-1; D is perhaps TRBD1 (5 bases). The CDR3 sequence is 13 residues long. The ends were cut back, 8 bases at V and 3 bases at J, with 13 bases in the middle. CDR1 is SGHTA, CDR2 FQGTGA, per germline. Written as DNA, the CDR3 is TGTGCCAGCTCCCAAGGAGGGGACACTGAAGCTTTCTTT. Translating gives CASSQGGDTEAFF.

Details on this clone: Other DNA variants within this sample encode the same CDR3. V gene TRBV5-1 combines with J gene TRBJ1-2; TRBD1 matches 8 bases. Germline CDR1 SGHRS, CDR2 YFSETQ. J lost 4 bases, V lost 2 bases, and 4 bases had no gene match. This CDR3 is 14 amino acids long. The CDR3 DNA is TGCGCCAGCAGCTTAGGACAGGGCGGCTATGGCTACACCTTC. It is translated as CASSLGQGGYGYTF.

In this sample, this clone turned up once. The chain links TRBV27 to TRBJ1-1, with 10 bases that match TRBD1. The CDR3 consists of 14 residues. Germline V gives CDR1 MNHEY, CDR2 SMNVEV (reference sequence). V shed 6 bases, J shed 5 bases, and the junction held 6 bases outside the gene matches. The CDR3: CASRTGGGMTEAFF. In DNA form, the CDR3 reads TGTGCCAGCAGGACAGGGGGCGGGATGACTGAAGCTTTCTTT.

The CDR3 nucleotides are TGTGCCAGCAGGCAGACAATCACTGAAGCTTTCTTT. Its protein product is CASRQTITEAFF. The chain links TRBV7-2 to TRBJ1-1; unclear D gene. V dropped 6 bases and J dropped 4 bases, with 9 bases sitting between them. This CDR3 is 12 amino acids long. The germline CDR1 and CDR2 sequences are SGHTA and FQGNSA.

V gene TRBV7-2 combines with J gene TRBJ2-7; the D gene is possibly TRBD2 (6 bases). In germline, CDR1 is SGHTA, CDR2 FQGNSA. V lost 3 bases to trimming and J lost 0 bases, with 18 bases between them. The CDR3 totals 17 residues. The CDR3 region has the DNA TGTGCCAGCAGCTTCCGGAACACACGGGAGATCTCCTACGAGCAGTACTTC. Amino acid sequence: CASSFRNTREISYEQYF.

The chain couples TRBV4-1 to TRBJ1-1; 8 nucleotides match TRBD1. The V gene's germline CDR1 is MGHRA and CDR2 YSYEKL. The CDR3 length is 17 residues. With V trimmed by 1 base and J by 4 bases, 11 bases remained unmatched. Written as DNA, the CDR3 is TGCGCCAGCAGCCAAGGATTGGCTCGGGACAGGCGCACTGAAGCTTTCTTT. Protein product: CASSQGLARDRRTEAFF.

The chain recombines TRBV6-5 with TRBJ1-3; TRBD1 matches at 7 bases. CDR1 is MNHEY, CDR2 SVGAGI, per germline. The CDR3 runs 13 residues. With V trimmed by 8 bases and J by 8 bases, 9 bases remained unmatched. This CDR3 reads CASARGLEDTIYF. The CDR3 DNA follows: TGTGCCAGCGCCAGGGGGTTAGAGGACACCATATATTTT.

The gene calls are TRBV7-9 and TRBJ1-2; D might be TRBD1 (5 bases). Germline V lookup: CDR1 SEHNR, CDR2 FQNEAQ (reference sequence). Trimming removed 5 bases from V and 0 bases from J, with 16 bases in between. This CDR3 contains 16 residues. The CDR3 is CASSQTWGKANYGYTF. CDR3 DNA: TGTGCCAGCAGCCAAACATGGGGCAAAGCTAACTATGGCTACACCTTC.

The chain employs TRBV19 and TRBJ1-5, with D tentatively TRBD1 (5 bases). Between the trimmed V and J ends, which lost 7 bases and 7 bases, there was a span of 17 bases. This CDR3 is 14 amino acids long. Germline V gene lookup returns CDR1 LNHDA and CDR2 SQIVND (reference sequence). CDR3 in amino acids: CASTTRWDGQPQHF. CDR3 nucleotide sequence: TGTGCCAGTACCACGCGCTGGGACGGGCAGCCCCAGCATTTT.

The genes are TRBV6-2 or TRBV6-3 and TRBJ1-2; the D gene is possibly TRBD1 (6 bases). Trimming stripped 5 bases from V and 4 bases from J, with 8 bases between. CDR3 length: 12 amino acids. Germline V lookup: CDR1 MNHEY, CDR2 SVGEGT. The CDR3: CASSPGVYGYTF. The CDR3 DNA reads TGTGCCAGCAGTCCAGGGGTCTATGGCTACACCTTC.

The chain carries TRBV19 and TRBJ1-5; 11 bases are a match to TRBD1. V shed 5 bases, J shed 4 bases, and the junction held 4 bases outside the gene matches. CDR1 is LNHDA and CDR2 is SQIVND in the germline V gene (reference sequence). The CDR3 covers 15 residues. The CDR3 spells CASSPDRGRNQPQHF. The CDR3 DNA is TGTGCCAGTAGTCCGGACAGGGGGCGAAATCAGCCCCAGCATTTT.